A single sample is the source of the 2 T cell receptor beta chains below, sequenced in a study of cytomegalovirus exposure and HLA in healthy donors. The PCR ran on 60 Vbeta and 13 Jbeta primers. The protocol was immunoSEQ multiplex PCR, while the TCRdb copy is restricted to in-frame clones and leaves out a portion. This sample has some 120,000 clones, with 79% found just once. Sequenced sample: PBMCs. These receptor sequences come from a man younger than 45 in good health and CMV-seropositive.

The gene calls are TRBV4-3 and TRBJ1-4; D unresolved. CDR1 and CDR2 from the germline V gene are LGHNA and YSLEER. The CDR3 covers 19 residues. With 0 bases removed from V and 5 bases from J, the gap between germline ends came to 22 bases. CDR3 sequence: CASSQDVLVVVQLNEKLFF. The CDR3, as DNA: TGCGCCAGCAGCCAAGATGTGTTGGTTGTGGTACAGTTAAATGAAAAACTGTTTTTT.

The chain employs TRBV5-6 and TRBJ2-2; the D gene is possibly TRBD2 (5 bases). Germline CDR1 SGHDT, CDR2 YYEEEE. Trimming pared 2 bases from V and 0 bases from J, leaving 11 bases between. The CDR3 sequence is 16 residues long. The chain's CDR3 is CASSFSRDANTGELFF. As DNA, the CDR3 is TGTGCCAGCAGCTTTAGCCGGGATGCGAACACCGGGGAGCTGTTTTTT.